What follows are 19 T cell receptor beta chains derived from one specimen sequenced in a study of CD8+CD57+ T cells in acquired aplastic anemia (dated by TCRdb to the late 2010s). Sequenced using an Illumina HiSeq 2000. TCR beta VDJ combination and CDR3 sequence profiling used genomic DNA as the template. Using fastp trimming at Q25 and MiXCR clonotype assembly, TCRdb reanalyzed the public sequencing data and kept in-frame beta chains. Here each entry gathers all rows of one CDR3 protein and keeps the most common genes and DNA. The sample contains hundreds of thousands of distinct CDR3 sequences, 65% to 80% of them found a single time. 3% to 4.5% of the sample is taken by the ten largest. Sequenced material: sorted CD4+, CD8+, or CD8+CD57+ T cells (not recorded which) from PBMCs. Source of these receptors: a human donor in good health, serving as a control.

The chain couples TRBV10-3 to TRBJ1-6, with 8 bases matching TRBD1. CDR1 is ENHRY and CDR2 is SYGVKD in the germline V gene. The CDR3 consists of 14 residues. Losses at the gene ends were 4 bases for V and 7 bases for J; bases not matched to a gene: 3. The CDR3 loop reads CAISGTGRNSPLHF. The CDR3 DNA follows: TGTGCCATCAGTGGGACAGGGCGGAATTCACCCCTCCACTTT.

V is TRBV20-1 and J is TRBJ1-2, with D maybe TRBD1 (5 bases). The CDR3 runs 12 residues. Germline assignment: CDR1 DFQATT and CDR2 SNEGSKA (reference sequence). Trimming took 8 bases from V and 4 from J, leaving 14 bases between them. The CDR3 DNA follows: TGCAGTCTCAGGGAGTACGTCTATGGCTACACCTTC. Its protein product is CSLREYVYGYTF.

V usage is TRBV9 and J usage is TRBJ1-1; D not resolved. Germline CDR1 SGDLS, CDR2 YYNGEE. Trimming left V 4 bases short and J 14 bases short, with 24 bases between. This CDR3 is 14 amino acids long. The CDR3: CASSRSMQETQDFF. CDR3 coding DNA: TGTGCCAGCAGCCGATCTATGCAAGAGACCCAAGACTTCTTT.

The rearrangement joins TRBV12-3 or TRBV12-4 to TRBJ1-1; 8 bases align to TRBD1. J was trimmed by 4 bases and V by 6 bases; bases with no gene match: 13. The CDR3 length is 16 residues. The CDR3 is CASSLRPPGQGTEAFF. The DNA of the CDR3 is TGTGCCAGCAGCCTACGGCCCCCAGGACAGGGCACTGAAGCTTTCTTT.

Of note for this clonotype: The junction differs from germline at one of its ends, possibly a read error. This sequence joins TRBV19 and TRBJ2-7; 10 bases fit TRBD1. CDR1 and CDR2 from the germline V gene are LNHDA and SQIVND (reference sequence). The CDR3 runs 16 residues. As DNA, the CDR3 is TGTGCCAGTAGTATAGACCCCGGGACAGGGGTCAGGACTGAAGCTTTC. Protein: CASSIDPGTGVRTEAF.

As concerns this clonotype: The CDR3 does not end in the conserved phenylalanine or tryptophan, so this is likely a read error. The chain is built from TRBV7-2 and TRBJ2-5; tentatively, D is TRBD1 or TRBD2 (5 bases each). The J call is uncertain, as TRBJ2-1 better fits the DNA end. Germline assignment: CDR1 SGHTA and CDR2 FQGNSA. The CDR3 length is 13 residues. The CDR3 sequence: CASSLAGWGSQFV. In DNA form, the CDR3 reads TGTGCCAGCAGCTTAGCGGGGTGGGGGTCCCAGTTCGTC.

This rearrangement joins TRBV7-2 to TRBJ1-1; a weak D match, TRBD1 (5 bases). Germline lookup yields CDR1 SGHTA and CDR2 FQGNSA. This CDR3 contains 14 residues. Trimming left V 11 bases short and J 4 bases short, with 20 bases between. CDR3 loop: CAAQIGRGITEAFF. In nucleotides, the CDR3 is TGTGCCGCCCAAATAGGCCGGGGCATCACTGAAGCTTTCTTT.

In its sample, this clonotype was seen many times. The chain carries TRBV20-1 and TRBJ2-5, with 10 nucleotides matching TRBD2. J lost 4 bases, V lost 4 bases, and 9 bases had no gene match. The germline V gene has CDR1 DFQATT and CDR2 SNEGSKA (reference sequence). The CDR3 is made up of 15 amino acids. The CDR3 nucleotides read TGCAGTGCTAAGCGGGGGGGCCCCACGGGAGAGACCCAGTACTTC. Residues: CSAKRGGPTGETQYF.

This clonotype has a handful of counts. The V gene is TRBV7-3, the J gene TRBJ2-3; 11 bases are shared with TRBD2. The CDR3 totals 16 residues. J gave up 6 bases and V 4 bases, and 9 bases lay outside the gene matches. The germline V gene encodes CDR1 SGHTA and CDR2 FQGTGA. For the CDR3, the DNA is TGTGCCAGCAGCTCAAATAGCGGGGGGGCCGGCGATACGCAGTATTTT. It translates to CASSSNSGGAGDTQYF.

The chain is built from TRBV9 and TRBJ1-2, with D hard to call. The germline V gene encodes CDR1 SGDLS and CDR2 YYNGEE. The CDR3 extends over 15 amino acids. The V and J ends lost 5 bases and 10 bases respectively, with 24 bases between them. The CDR3 region has the DNA TGTGCCAGCAGTGGCGGGCCCGGGTACGAAGCTGTCTACACCTTC. Protein: CASSGGPGYEAVYTF.

This clonotype has at least ten counts. V gene TRBV20-1 combines with J gene TRBJ2-2; no firm D call. Trimming stripped 2 bases from V and 6 bases from J, with 16 bases between. The CDR3 is 15 amino acids. Germline V gives CDR1 DFQATT, CDR2 SNEGSKA (reference sequence). CDR3 residues: CSARTDRAVPGELFF. For the CDR3, the DNA is TGCAGTGCTAGAACCGATAGGGCAGTCCCCGGGGAGCTGTTTTTT.

The rearrangement links TRBV2 to TRBJ2-7; D perhaps matches TRBD2 (6 bases). CDR3 length: 15 residues. Trimming stripped 6 bases from V and 2 bases from J, with 17 bases between. Germline CDR1 reads SNHLY; CDR2 reads FYNNEI. The CDR3 protein is CASSEAGTVTYEQYF. The CDR3 DNA sequence: TGTGCCAGCAGCGAGGCCGGGACTGTCACCTACGAGCAGTACTTC.

The chain uses TRBV7-2 and TRBJ1-2; the D gene is possibly TRBD1 (5 bases). Trimming took off 4 bases at V and 7 bases at J, with 13 bases between the two ends. Germline CDR1 is SGHTA and CDR2 is FQGNSA. The CDR3 is 13 amino acids. CDR3 loop: CASSSGLGGGYTF. CDR3 DNA sequence: TGTGCCAGCAGCTCCGGCCTGGGGGGTGGCTACACCTTC.

This clonotype was picked up a small number of times. V and J are TRBV10-1 and TRBJ1-3, with no clear D. Germline V lookup: CDR1 WNHNN, CDR2 SYGVQD (reference sequence). This CDR3 spans 14 amino acids. The V end was cut by 0 bases, the J end by 4 bases, with 7 bases between. Here the CDR3 DNA reads TGCGCCAGCAGTGAGTCTGGCGGGGGAAACACCATATATTTT. The encoded protein is CASSESGGGNTIYF.

This clonotype was seen at least ten times. V usage is TRBV7-3 and J usage is TRBJ1-1, with unresolved D. Germline V gene data show CDR1 as SGHTA and CDR2 as FQGTGA. V dropped 5 bases and J dropped 0 bases, with 7 bases sitting between them. This CDR3 comprises 13 residues. Here the CDR3 reads CASSVNLNTEAFF. As DNA, the CDR3 is TGTGCCAGCAGCGTGAATTTGAACACTGAAGCTTTCTTT.

This clonotype was picked up one time. This rearrangement joins TRBV9 to TRBJ2-3; tentatively, D is TRBD2 (5 bases). V shed 3 bases and J shed 6 bases, with 14 bases lying between them. CDR3 length: 14 amino acids. CDR1 SGDLS and CDR2 YYNGEE come from the germline V gene. The CDR3 loop is CASSDPTRSDTQYF. In nucleotides, the CDR3 is TGTGCCAGCAGCGATCCAACTAGGTCGGATACGCAGTATTTT.

The chain uses TRBV7-3 and TRBJ1-2, with no clear D. Germline-derived CDR1 and CDR2 are SGHTA and FQGTGA. CDR3 length: 13 amino acids. The V gene lost 4 bases and the J gene lost 14 bases, with 20 bases spanning the gap. The CDR3 protein is CASSSDRSYGLTF. CDR3 DNA sequence: TGTGCCAGCAGCTCCGACCGTAGCTATGGTTTAACCTTC.

The chain has TRBV7-2 and TRBJ1-1; D may be TRBD1 (5 bases). Trimming stripped 6 bases from V and 7 bases from J, with 15 bases between. CDR3 length: 13 amino acids. CDR1 and CDR2 from the germline V gene are SGHTA and FQGNSA. This CDR3 reads CASSTGAKSEAFF. The CDR3, as DNA: TGTGCCAGCAGTACAGGCGCGAAAAGTGAAGCTTTCTTT.

The V and J genes are TRBV9 and TRBJ2-7; 12 bases line up with TRBD2. V lost 3 bases to trimming and J lost 3 bases; unmatched junction nucleotides: 7. The germline V gene encodes CDR1 SGDLS and CDR2 YYNGEE. The CDR3 is 16 amino acids. The CDR3 region has the DNA TGTGCCAGCAGCGAAGCCCTAGCGGGGGGGCACTACGAGCAGTACTTC. Protein: CASSEALAGGHYEQYF.